What follows describes a single T cell receptor (beta chain). The time point is: persistent/refractory GD, antithyroid drugs over 5 years with positive TRAb. Extracted PBMC RNA gave rise to the TCR library. Per germline, CDR1 SEHNR and CDR2 FQNEAQ (reference sequence). V lost 5 bases and J lost 2; bases outside the gene matches: 4. The CDR3 is made up of 15 amino acids. Arm-PCR of CDR3 regions and iRepertoire HTBI primers were used to build TCR beta libraries. From the multiplex PCR reads, TCRdb called clonotypes with MiXCR, one entry per CDR3 protein. The sample includes under 450,000 distinct CDR3 sequences, about a quarter seen only once; the top ten take around 26%. This entry is derived from a study of regulatory T cells in long-lasting Graves disease.

The receptor was derived from a female donor with Graves disease. The rearrangement uses TRBV7-9 and TRBJ2-2; 8 bases map to TRBD1. Sequences were derived from peripheral blood mononuclear cells (PBMCs), sampled when the disease was refractory, from a patient treated with antithyroid drugs. The CDR3 nucleotides read TGTGCCAGCAGCCATACAGGGGGTAACACCGGGGAGCTGTTTTTT. Amino acid sequence: CASSHTGGNTGELFF. Supplemented by reference TRBV7-9 and TRBJ2-2, the full variable domain reads DTGVSQNPRHKITKRGQNVTFRCDPISEHNRLYWYRQTLGQGPEFLTYFQNEAQLEKSRLLSDRFSAERPKGSFSTLEIQRTEQGDSAMYLCASSHTGGNTGELFFGEGSRLTVL.